One sample yielded the 14 T cell receptor beta chains listed below, sequenced in a study of shared clonotypes between healthy human individuals. Only in-frame clones appear in the TCRdb table, and some are missing; sequencing was by immunoSEQ multiplex PCR. The sample lists fewer than 650,000 clones, just over 75% occurring once. Sample: PBMCs. Receptors originate from a woman aged 40 to 50 in good health. Some clones in this sample may be carry-over from other donors' samples.

This chain uses TRBV11-2 with TRBJ1-5; TRBD1 might be the D (6 bases). Germline V gene sequence: CDR1 SGHAT, CDR2 FQNNGV. V gave up 0 bases and J gave up 7 bases, with 16 bases separating them. There are 16 residues in the CDR3. The CDR3 nucleotides are TGTGCCAGCAGCTTAGATCGAGCGGGGGCAGGGCAGCCCCAGCATTTT. Its translation: CASSLDRAGAGQPQHF.

As DNA, the CDR3 is TGCGCCAGCAGTCCTAGCGGGAGTCCCTACGAGCAGTACTTC. Translated, it gives CASSPSGSPYEQYF. The genes are TRBV10-1 and TRBJ2-7, with 10 bases identical to TRBD2. With 5 bases clipped from V and 2 bases from J, the junction kept 3 bases outside the gene matches. The CDR3 loop spans 14 amino acids. Germline V CDR1 and CDR2: WNHNN, SYGVQD (reference sequence).

This clone was seen once. V and J are TRBV10-2 and TRBJ2-7, with 11 nucleotides matching TRBD2. V lost 5 bases and J lost 2; bases outside the gene matches: 5. CDR3 length equals 15 residues. Per the germline V gene, CDR1 is WSHSY and CDR2 is SAAADI. CDR3 sequence: CASSPLTSGTYEQYF. CDR3 bases: TGCGCCAGCAGTCCATTGACTAGCGGGACCTACGAGCAGTACTTC.

V and J are TRBV27 and TRBJ2-1; TRBD1 matches 9 bases. The germline CDR1 and CDR2 sequences are MNHEY and SMNVEV (reference sequence). With V trimmed by 6 bases and J by 7 bases, 4 bases remained unmatched. The CDR3 loop spans 13 amino acids. The CDR3 DNA reads as TGTGCCAGCAGACAGGGGGCGCGGAATGAGCAGTTCTTC. As protein: CASRQGARNEQFF.

This chain joins TRBV28 and TRBJ1-2; 8 nucleotides match TRBD1. V shed 4 bases and J 4 bases; nucleotides not matched to a gene: 5. The CDR3 is made up of 14 amino acids. The germline CDR1 and CDR2 sequences are MDHEN and SYDVKM. CDR3 sequence: CASSSWTGSYGYTF. CDR3 DNA: TGTGCCAGCAGTTCTTGGACAGGGTCCTATGGCTACACCTTC.

Here the CDR3 reads CASSSRAEQETQYF. The CDR3 coding sequence is TGCGCCAGCAGCTCCAGGGCCGAACAAGAGACCCAGTACTTC. This chain joins TRBV5-1 and TRBJ2-5, with D possibly being TRBD1 (5 bases). CDR3 length: 14 residues. V shed 3 bases and J shed 2 bases, with 11 bases lying between them. CDR1 is SGHRS, CDR2 YFSETQ, per germline.

The chain recombines TRBV28 with TRBJ1-2; no reliable D call. The CDR3 sequence is 12 residues long. Between the trimmed V and J ends, which lost 8 bases and 4 bases, there was a span of 11 bases. Germline lookup yields CDR1 MDHEN and CDR2 SYDVKM. In nucleotides, the CDR3 is TGTGCCAGCCACAGAGACCTCTATGGCTACACCTTC. Amino acids: CASHRDLYGYTF.

The chain combines TRBV5-4 with TRBJ1-2, with D uncertain. Trimming took 4 bases from V and 4 from J, leaving 17 bases between them. This CDR3 is built from 15 residues. Germline CDR1 is SGHNT and CDR2 is YYREEE (reference sequence). The CDR3, as DNA: TGTGCCAGCAGCCCCCTAGGTGCAGCGAGCTATGGCTACACCTTC. It is translated as CASSPLGAASYGYTF.

This clone was picked up a small number of times. This sequence joins TRBV6-1 and TRBJ2-5; no clear D gene. Trimming stripped 1 base from V and 5 bases from J, with 8 bases between. The CDR3 sequence is 13 residues long. Germline CDR1 MNHNS, CDR2 SASEGT. DNA for the CDR3: TGTGCCAGCAGTGAAGGGAGTTGGGAGACCCAGTACTTC. Encoded protein: CASSEGSWETQYF.

The chain links TRBV2 to TRBJ1-1; D ambiguous. The V gene lost 4 bases and the J gene lost 2 bases, with 5 bases spanning the gap. The CDR3 covers 12 residues. The V gene's germline CDR1 is SNHLY and CDR2 FYNNEI. The CDR3 nucleotides read TGTGCCAGCAGTGGGTATAACACTGAAGCTTTCTTT. It is translated as CASSGYNTEAFF.

The CDR3 DNA sequence: TGTGCCAGTATAGGGCAGTACACTGAAGCTTTCTTT. Its protein product is CASIGQYTEAFF. The rearrangement joins TRBV19 to TRBJ1-1; no clear D. Trimming cost V 7 bases and J 3 bases, with 9 bases left between them. CDR1 LNHDA and CDR2 SQIVND come from the germline V gene (reference sequence). This CDR3 region has 12 residues.

The chain links TRBV18 to TRBJ2-3; TRBD1 or TRBD2 may be the D gene (5 bases each). V dropped 3 bases and J dropped 1 base, with 17 bases sitting between them. The CDR3 is made up of 17 amino acids. Germline V gene data show CDR1 as KGHSH and CDR2 as LQKENI. CDR3 DNA: TGTGCCAGCTCACCGACCCGACGGGTGGGGGGCACAGATACGCAGTATTTT. This translates into CASSPTRRVGGTDTQYF.

The CDR3 loop is CASSPPSGANEQYF. In nucleotides, the CDR3 is TGTGCCAGCTCACCTCCGTCGGGGGCCAACGAGCAGTACTTC. The V call is TRBV18, the J call TRBJ2-7; D may match TRBD1 or TRBD2 (6 bases each). Trimming shortened V by 3 bases and J by 5 bases, and 14 bases separated the two germline ends. Germline CDR1 KGHSH, CDR2 LQKENI. The CDR3 is 14 residues long.

V is TRBV9 and J is TRBJ2-1; no clear D gene. CDR1 and CDR2 (germline): SGDLS, YYNGEE. V was pared by 0 bases and J by 8 bases, with 18 bases between. This CDR3 contains 16 residues. The CDR3 loop is CASSVEVNPTVDEQFF. DNA for the CDR3: TGTGCCAGCAGCGTAGAAGTCAACCCCACCGTCGATGAGCAGTTCTTC.